These T cell receptor beta chains were read from a single sample in a study of a mutant IDH1 vaccine in newly diagnosed glioma. These receptors are not linked to any known antigen. Method: immunoSEQ multiplex PCR; TCRdb's copy keeps in-frame clones and lacks some. The sample lists roughly 56,000 clones, roughly 75% occurring once. The sample consisted of PBMCs, taken from a glioma patient whose treatment included an IDH1 peptide vaccine. The receptor source for this set is a man aged 50 to 60 with glioma. Both conserved end residues are part of each CDR3. Fields, in order: clone size, V gene, J gene, D gene, CDR3 protein, CDR3 DNA. A D gene is named only where the DNA matches it firmly. Some rows have no size entry. The others give once, few or many, or a class for an expanded clone.

-	TRBV7-2	TRBJ1-5	-	CASSLKGRDQPQHF	TGTGCCAGCAGCTTAAAAGGTCGGGATCAGCCCCAGCATTTT
-	TRBV28	TRBJ2-4	-	CASRTPGLSIQYF	TGTGCCAGCAGAACCCCGGGGTTAAGCATTCAGTACTTC
few	TRBV19	TRBJ2-2	-	CASSIALSNTGELFF	TGTGCCAGTAGTATCGCCCTCTCGAACACCGGGGAGCTGTTTTTT
-	TRBV10-2	TRBJ1-1	-	CASSESTPGGAAFF	TGCGCCAGCAGTGAGTCGACTCCGGGGGGAGCAGCTTTCTTT
-	TRBV5-1	TRBJ2-3	-	CASSLDGSSTDTQYF	TGCGCCAGCAGCTTGGACGGGAGTAGCACAGATACGCAGTATTTT
once	TRBV4-1	TRBJ2-2	-	CASSLGQNTGELFF	TGCGCCAGCAGCCTGGGACAGAACACCGGGGAGCTGTTTTTT
once	TRBV5-6	TRBJ1-1	-	CASRYPGATEAFF	TGTGCCAGCAGGTACCCAGGTGCCACTGAAGCTTTCTTT
once	TRBV4-1	TRBJ2-7	TRBD2	CASSQDRLAGGHEQYF	TGCGCCAGCAGCCAAGATCGACTAGCGGGGGGGCACGAGCAGTACTTC
-	TRBV7-2	TRBJ1-3	-	CASSLPREGNTIYF	TGTGCCAGCAGCTTACCGCGGGAAGGAAACACCATATATTTT
few	TRBV11-2	TRBJ2-7	-	CASSQYPRVHRSSYEQYF	TGTGCCAGCAGCCAATACCCCAGGGTACACAGGAGCTCCTACGAGCAGTACTTC
-	TRBV7-2	TRBJ2-7	-	CASREGGYYEQYF	TGTGCCAGCAGGGAGGGGGGATACTACGAGCAGTACTTC
few	TRBV7-2	TRBJ1-2	-	CASSLRQGGGYTF	TGTGCCAGCAGCTTAAGGCAGGGCGGCGGCTACACCTTC
-	TRBV7-2	TRBJ1-4	TRBD1	CASKTRTGKNEKLFF	TGTGCCAGCAAAACCAGGACAGGGAAGAATGAAAAACTGTTTTTT
few	TRBV10-3	TRBJ2-2	-	CAISVQGETGELFF	TGTGCCATCAGTGTCCAGGGTGAGACCGGGGAGCTGTTTTTT
-	TRBV5-1	TRBJ1-1	-	CASSPGGLNTEAFF	TGCGCCAGCAGCCCTGGGGGATTGAACACTGAAGCTTTCTTT
-	TRBV30	TRBJ1-5	-	CAWSRLGNQPQHF	TGTGCCTGGAGTCGTCTTGGCAATCAGCCCCAGCATTTT
-	TRBV19	TRBJ2-7	TRBD1	CASSRNAGTGGEQYF	TGTGCCAGTAGTAGGAATGCCGGGACAGGGGGCGAGCAGTACTTC
-	TRBV6-5	TRBJ1-1	-	CASSYSQGYWNTEAFF	TGTGCCAGCAGTTACTCTCAGGGGTATTGGAACACTGAAGCTTTCTTT
-	TRBV4-2	TRBJ1-4	TRBD1	CASRKAGGGTANEKLFF	TGTGCCAGCCGAAAGGCTGGGGGCGGGACAGCAAATGAAAAACTGTTTTTT
few	TRBV7-6	TRBJ2-1	-	CASSTDSYNEQFF	TGTGCCAGCAGCACGGACAGCTACAATGAGCAGTTCTTC
-	TRBV5-6	TRBJ1-2	-	CASSERNFYGYTF	TGTGCCAGCAGCGAACGGAACTTCTATGGCTACACCTTC
-	TRBV5-1	TRBJ1-2	-	CASSSNVYGYTF	TGCGCCAGCAGCTCTAACGTCTATGGCTACACCTTC
-	TRBV18	TRBJ1-1	-	CASLQSPAGEAFF	TGTGCCAGCCTACAATCCCCCGCAGGGGAGGCTTTCTTT
-	TRBV30	TRBJ1-1	-	CAWTSLTLGTEAFF	TGTGCCTGGACCTCTCTAACCCTCGGGACTGAAGCTTTCTTT
-	TRBV6-1	TRBJ1-5	-	CASSEWFTDSNQPQHF	TGTGCCAGCAGTGAGTGGTTCACGGATAGCAATCAGCCCCAGCATTTT
once	TRBV6-1	TRBJ1-2	-	CASSEGVYGGYTF	TGTGCCAGCAGTGAAGGGGTTTATGGTGGCTACACCTTC
-	TRBV25-1	TRBJ2-5	-	CASSEGGNQETQYF	TGTGCCAGCAGTGAAGGGGGCAACCAAGAGACCCAGTACTTC
-	TRBV15	TRBJ2-5	TRBD2	CATNRRASGQETQYF	TGTGCCACCAACCGGAGGGCTAGCGGGCAAGAGACCCAGTACTTC
-	TRBV30	TRBJ2-1	-	CAWRWGRSRAYNEQFF	TGTGCCTGGAGATGGGGGAGGAGTAGGGCTTACAATGAGCAGTTCTTC
medium-sized	TRBV7-2	TRBJ1-5	-	CASSLGLNQPQHF	TGTGCCAGCAGCTTGGGCTTGAATCAGCCCCAGCATTTT
-	TRBV19	TRBJ1-5	-	CASSHRQRNQPQHF	TGTGCCAGTAGTCATCGACAGCGCAATCAGCCCCAGCATTTT
once	TRBV4-1	TRBJ2-7	-	CASSKLGSSYEQYF	TGCGCCAGCAGCAAGCTGGGGAGCTCCTACGAGCAGTACTTC
-	TRBV28	TRBJ1-5	TRBD1	CASATGGSNQPQHF	TGTGCCAGCGCCACAGGGGGTAGCAATCAGCCCCAGCATTTT
-	TRBV19	TRBJ1-3	TRBD1	CASSNRDRVLSGNTIYF	TGTGCCAGTAGTAACCGGGACAGGGTACTGTCTGGAAACACCATATATTTT
-	TRBV28	TRBJ1-2	-	CASSLGQLRGYTF	TGTGCCAGCAGTTTGGGGCAGCTCAGGGGCTACACCTTC
-	TRBV2	TRBJ2-5	-	CASSRQETQYF	TGTGCCAGCAGCAGACAAGAGACCCAGTACTTC
-	TRBV13	TRBJ1-6	TRBD1	CASSLTQGAKGSPLHF	TGTGCCAGCAGCCTAACCCAGGGGGCAAAAGGTTCACCCCTCCACTTT
-	TRBV5-1	TRBJ1-5	TRBD1	CASSQGESNQPQHF	TGCGCCAGCAGTCAGGGGGAGAGCAATCAGCCCCAGCATTTT
few	TRBV23-1	TRBJ1-1	-	CASSPRGTEAFF	TGCGCCAGCAGTCCCCGGGGGACTGAAGCTTTCTTT
-	TRBV15	TRBJ1-5	-	CATSRDTGNGQPQHF	TGTGCCACCAGCAGGGACACAGGGAACGGTCAGCCCCAGCATTTT
-	TRBV12-5	TRBJ1-1	-	CASGLAGEGTEAFF	TGTGCTAGTGGTTTGGCCGGCGAGGGCACTGAAGCTTTCTTT
few	TRBV27	TRBJ1-1	-	CASSFWTSRAEAFF	TGTGCCAGCAGTTTTTGGACGTCACGCGCTGAAGCTTTCTTT
-	TRBV19	TRBJ1-5	TRBD1	CASRKQGQESNQPQHF	TGTGCCAGTAGGAAACAGGGGCAAGAGAGCAATCAGCCCCAGCATTTT
few	TRBV4-1	TRBJ1-1	-	CASSQEPGGNTEAFF	TGCGCCAGCAGCCAAGAACCAGGAGGGAACACTGAAGCTTTCTTT
-	TRBV7-2	TRBJ2-5	-	CASRFGETQYF	TGTGCCAGCAGATTTGGAGAGACCCAGTACTTC
-	TRBV27	TRBJ1-2	-	CASSPSPLTMGTYGYTF	TGTGCCAGCAGTCCATCGCCATTGACCATGGGTACTTATGGCTACACCTTC
-	TRBV4-1	TRBJ1-1	-	CASSQERNTEAFF	TGCGCCAGCAGCCAAGAGAGGAACACTGAAGCTTTCTTT
-	TRBV4-1	TRBJ1-2	-	CASSQDPSHGVGYTF	TGCGCCAGCAGCCAAGATCCCTCCCATGGTGTGGGCTACACCTTC
-	TRBV6-5	TRBJ2-1	-	CASSYSKTNEQFF	TGTGCCAGCAGTTACTCGAAAACCAATGAGCAGTTCTTC
-	TRBV7-9	TRBJ1-1	-	CASMGLLGAEAFF	TGTGCCAGCATGGGACTCCTGGGCGCTGAAGCTTTCTTT
few	TRBV2	TRBJ1-4	-	CASSEALSVGEKLFF	TGTGCCAGCAGTGAAGCGCTTTCGGTAGGGGAAAAACTGTTTTTT